A selection of T cell receptor beta chains follows, all from one sample in a study of T-cell memory formation after mild COVID-19. TCRdb recomputed calls from the 5' RACE reads with MiXCR, one row per CDR3 protein. The repertoire holds over 350,000 distinct CDR3 sequences, with roughly 24% as singletons. The sample taken for sequencing was PBMCs or a T cell subset sorted from them (not recorded which). Receptor source: an adult woman who had mild COVID-19 (a few samples of this study predate the infection). Cell type and time point are not known. CDR3s leave out the opening cysteine and the closing phenylalanine or tryptophan. Each record gives: J gene, D gene, V gene, CDR3 protein. A D gene is named only where the DNA matches it firmly.

>TRBJ2-7|.|TRBV5-1
ASSLAPGQVTYEQY
>TRBJ2-7|.|TRBV6-2/TRBV6-3
ASSYSMIRHYEQY
>TRBJ1-5|.|TRBV6-6
ATGQPQH
>TRBJ2-5|TRBD2|TRBV20-1
SARDLLWTSGSEETQY
>TRBJ2-3|.|TRBV7-2
ASSLGGVYAQY
>TRBJ1-1|TRBD1|TRBV12-5
ASGLTGQAEAF
>TRBJ1-2|TRBD1|TRBV27
ASSSTLGGQGIYGYT
>TRBJ2-2|TRBD1|TRBV5-1
ASSGQGARDTGELF
>TRBJ2-5|.|TRBV5-1
ASGLEPPRQETQY
>TRBJ1-1|.|TRBV15
ATSGDQGSAEAF